These T cell receptor beta chains were read from a single sample in a study of spatial heterogeneity in lung cancer. TCRdb reanalysed the 5' RACE reads using MiXCR and keeps one entry per CDR3 protein. The sample includes some 7,700 distinct CDR3 sequences, around 16% of them seen just once. Sequences were derived from normal lung tissue next to the tumor, sampled at surgery. The source of these receptors is a male donor with early-stage non-small cell lung cancer. Both conserved end residues are part of each CDR3. The D gene is left open where the match is weak.

>TRBJ1-4|TRBD1|TRBV28
CASSGRTGREKLFF
>TRBJ2-1|-|TRBV29-1
CSVRGEADEQFF
>TRBJ1-2|-|TRBV12-3/TRBV12-4
CASSEHGGLTYGYTF
>TRBJ1-1|-|TRBV6-6
CASSYSSIRVNTEAFF
>TRBJ2-1|TRBD2|TRBV20-1
CSAPGRGGEQFF
>TRBJ2-2|-|TRBV10-3
CAISEPGGARPTGELFF
>TRBJ2-7|-|TRBV23-1
CASRGLGYEQYF
>TRBJ2-1|-|TRBV6-5
CASSSRGHNEQFF
>TRBJ2-5|-|TRBV5-4
CASSLTSATGGETQYF
>TRBJ2-2|-|TRBV24-1
CATSRTTGELFF
>TRBJ2-5|TRBD1|TRBV28
CASSLTGTQETQYF
>TRBJ1-6|-|TRBV28
CASSFHQTGSPLHF
>TRBJ1-1|-|TRBV29-1
CSVEEGATEAFF
>TRBJ2-5|TRBD2|TRBV5-5
CASSLEVAGGRETQYF
>TRBJ1-1|-|TRBV27
CASSLGQLMNTEAFF
>TRBJ1-5|-|TRBV7-2
CASSLVQDQPQHF
>TRBJ2-3|-|TRBV5-6
CASRTRQGRTDTQYF